The next 30 T cell receptor beta chains were all read from a single sample in a study of blood T cell repertoires in COVID-19. Profiled with immunoSEQ multiplex PCR; TCRdb holds only in-frame clones, not every one. The top ten clones hold approximately 5.1% of a sample with about 260,000 clones, more than 85% of them seen once. The sample was peripheral blood. The source is a woman aged 55-75 years with COVID-19, enrolled during active disease.

V usage is TRBV13 and J usage is TRBJ2-3, with TRBD1 identical over 11 bases. The germline gives CDR1 PRHDT, CDR2 FYEKMQ (reference sequence). J was trimmed by 4 bases and V by 5 bases; bases with no gene match: 5. The CDR3 extends over 15 amino acids. The CDR3 DNA follows: TGTGCCAGCAGCGGGGGGACAGGGGGGCCAGATACGCAGTATTTT. Residues: CASSGGTGGPDTQYF.

The chain uses TRBV6-5 and TRBJ2-1; D gene ambiguous. This CDR3 has 12 amino acids. The germline V gene encodes CDR1 MNHEY and CDR2 SVGAGI. V shed 5 bases and J shed 5 bases, with 7 bases lying between them. CDR3: CASSLQDNEQFF. As DNA, the CDR3 is TGTGCCAGCAGTCTCCAGGACAATGAGCAGTTCTTC.

This clone has a count of ten or more. This CDR3 is CASSVDTGTEAFF. CDR3 nucleotide sequence: TGTGCCAGCAGTGTTGACACTGGCACTGAAGCTTTCTTT. The chain combines TRBV6-4 with TRBJ1-1; D is uncertain. Germline V CDR1 and CDR2: MRHNA, SNTAGT. The CDR3 totals 13 residues. The V end was cut by 4 bases, the J end by 4 bases, with 10 bases between.

This clone was picked up a small number of times. The CDR3 DNA reads as TGTGCCAGCAGCGAGTTAGATACGCAGTATTTT. As protein: CASSELDTQYF. The chain is built from TRBV12-3 or TRBV12-4 and TRBJ2-3, with unresolved D. The CDR3 spans 11 residues. With 6 bases removed from V and 5 bases from J, the gap between germline ends came to 6 bases.

This chain connects TRBV5-1 to TRBJ2-1, with D uncertain. In germline, CDR1 is SGHRS, CDR2 YFSETQ. CDR3 length: 15 residues. With 0 bases removed from V and 0 bases from J, the gap between germline ends came to 7 bases. For the CDR3, the DNA is TGCGCCAGCAGCTTGGGGGCCATCTCCTACAATGAGCAGTTCTTC. Protein: CASSLGAISYNEQFF. Filled out from reference TRBV5-1 and TRBJ2-1, the complete variable domain reads KAGVTQTPRYLIKTRGQQVTLSCSPISGHRSVSWYQQTPGQGLQFLFEYFSETQRNKGNFPGRFSGRQFSNSRSEMNVSTLELGDSALYLCASSLGAISYNEQFFGPGTRLTVL.

The gene calls are TRBV2 and TRBJ1-4; perhaps TRBD1 as D (6 bases). The germline CDR1 and CDR2 sequences are SNHLY and FYNNEI. The CDR3 is 16 residues long. V dropped 6 bases and J dropped 7 bases, with 21 bases sitting between them. CDR3 sequence reads: CASSDRLGGAVEKLFF. The CDR3 DNA reads TGTGCCAGCAGCGATCGCCTCGGGGGGGCGGTTGAAAAACTGTTTTTT.

This chain links TRBV27 with TRBJ2-1, with 11 bases that match TRBD2. This CDR3 contains 20 residues. Germline V lookup: CDR1 MNHEY, CDR2 SMNVEV (reference sequence). Trimming at V came to 3 bases and at J to 2 bases, leaving 15 bases not matched to a gene. This chain's CDR3 is CASSFQPSGRPRSTYNEQFF. CDR3 nucleotides: TGTGCCAGCAGTTTTCAGCCTAGCGGGAGGCCCAGGTCAACCTACAATGAGCAGTTCTTC.

The chain carries TRBV5-5 and TRBJ2-2, with TRBD1 as a possible D gene (6 bases). The V gene lost 0 bases and the J gene lost 3 bases, with 12 bases spanning the gap. CDR1 is SGHKS and CDR2 is YYEKEE in the germline V gene (reference sequence). CDR3 size: 16 residues. The CDR3 coding sequence is TGTGCCAGCAGCTTGGCCACAGGGTTTGACACCGGGGAGCTGTTTTTT. Translation: CASSLATGFDTGELFF.

The chain recombines TRBV2 with TRBJ1-4, with TRBD1 matching over 7 bases. The CDR3 is 15 amino acids. Looked up from germline, CDR1 is SNHLY and CDR2 is FYNNEI. Germline trimming cut 6 bases from V and 8 bases from J; bases unmatched to any gene: 12. The CDR3 reads CASRQRQGSGEKLFF. The CDR3 DNA follows: TGTGCCAGCAGGCAAAGACAGGGTTCAGGGGAAAAACTGTTTTTT.

The rearrangement joins TRBV5-4 to TRBJ2-3, with 7 bases that match TRBD1. There are 15 residues in the CDR3. Germline CDR1 SGHNT, CDR2 YYREEE (reference sequence). Trimming removed 4 bases from V and 1 base from J; junction bases left unmatched: 6. CDR3 in DNA: TGTGCCAGCAGCCCTGGACAGGTTGGCACAGATACGCAGTATTTT. Translation gives CASSPGQVGTDTQYF.

V is TRBV3-1 (or the pseudogene TRBV3-2) and J is TRBJ2-2; 10 positions agree with TRBD2. This CDR3 has 19 residues. Trimming at V came to 4 bases and at J to 5 bases, leaving 16 bases not matched to a gene. The germline CDR1 and CDR2 sequences are LGHDT and YNNKEL (reference sequence). The CDR3 region has the DNA TGTGCCAGCAGCCCGCTTTGGACTGGTCTAGCGGGAGAGACCGGGGAGCTGTTTTTT. Its translation is CASSPLWTGLAGETGELFF.

This rearrangement joins TRBV6-1 to TRBJ1-1, with TRBD1 as a possible D gene (5 bases). V lost 2 bases, J lost 5 bases, and 15 bases lay in between. The germline gives CDR1 MNHNS, CDR2 SASEGT. CDR3 length: 15 amino acids. The CDR3 is CASSETGLPGTEAFF. The CDR3 DNA reads TGTGCCAGCAGTGAAACGGGACTCCCCGGAACTGAAGCTTTCTTT.

The CDR3 here is CAISGGQGVPDEQFF. CDR3 in DNA: TGTGCCATCAGCGGCGGACAGGGGGTCCCCGATGAGCAGTTCTTC. The chain recombines TRBV10-3 with TRBJ2-1, with TRBD1 identical over 10 bases. CDR3 length: 15 residues. Germline CDR1 is ENHRY and CDR2 is SYGVKD. V was clipped by 6 bases and J by 8 bases; unmatched bases: 10.

The chain recombines TRBV29-1 with TRBJ1-1; 10 nucleotides line up with TRBD1. Germline V lookup: CDR1 SQVTM, CDR2 ANQGSEA. Trimming at V came to 5 bases and at J to 5 bases, leaving 5 bases not matched to a gene. CDR3 length: 13 amino acids. The DNA for the CDR3 is TGCAGCGTTCAAATGGGACAGGGGACTGAAGCTTTCTTT. This codes for CSVQMGQGTEAFF.

The gene calls are TRBV5-1 and TRBJ2-5, with 11 bases identical to TRBD2. With V trimmed by 3 bases and J by 8 bases, 6 bases remained unmatched. Germline V gene lookup returns CDR1 SGHRS and CDR2 YFSETQ. This CDR3 is 14 amino acids long. The CDR3 protein is CASSSGTSGSTQYF. As DNA, the CDR3 is TGCGCCAGCAGCTCCGGGACTAGCGGCTCTACCCAGTACTTC.

This sequence joins TRBV28 and TRBJ1-1; 7 bases agree with TRBD1. CDR3 length: 14 amino acids. Losses at the gene ends were 4 bases for V and 0 bases for J; bases not matched to a gene: 2. From germline, CDR1 is MDHEN and CDR2 SYDVKM. This chain's CDR3 is CASSSGQMNTEAFF. The CDR3 DNA reads TGTGCCAGCAGTTCGGGACAGATGAACACTGAAGCTTTCTTT.

The chain recombines TRBV6-2 or TRBV6-3 with TRBJ1-2, with 7 nucleotides matching TRBD1. The ends lost 5 bases at V and 8 bases at J; junction bases unmatched: 8. Germline V gene sequence: CDR1 MNHEY, CDR2 SVGEGT. This CDR3 is built from 13 residues. The CDR3 loop is CASSGQDTGGYTF. The CDR3 DNA follows: TGTGCCAGCAGTGGACAGGACACTGGAGGCTACACCTTC.

This chain connects TRBV10-1 to TRBJ2-7; TRBD1 matches at 11 bases. In germline, CDR1 is WNHNN, CDR2 SYGVQD (reference sequence). Trimming removed 4 bases from V and 6 bases from J; junction bases left unmatched: 2. This CDR3 spans 13 amino acids. As DNA, the CDR3 is TGCGCCAGCAGTGTTGGGACAGGGGGCGAGCAGTACTTC. Translating it yields CASSVGTGGEQYF.

This clone appeared a single time. The gene calls are TRBV6-2 or TRBV6-3 and TRBJ2-7, with a tentative D call TRBD2 (5 bases). The germline V gene encodes CDR1 MNHEY and CDR2 SVGEGT. This CDR3 is 12 amino acids long. Trimming left V 5 bases short and J 3 bases short, with 8 bases between. CDR3 bases: TGTGCCAGCAGTCAACTAGACTACGAGCAGTACTTC. This codes for CASSQLDYEQYF.

For the CDR3, the DNA is TGCGCCAGCACCGCAATAGCGGGAGGGCCGGGTGAGCAGTTCTTC. Translated, it gives CASTAIAGGPGEQFF. The rearrangement uses TRBV5-1 and TRBJ2-1; 11 positions agree with TRBD2. V shed 6 bases, J shed 9 bases, and the junction held 11 bases outside the gene matches. The CDR3 is 15 residues long. Germline V gene data show CDR1 as SGHRS and CDR2 as YFSETQ.

The rearrangement joins TRBV5-5 to TRBJ1-5, with 7 bases aligning to TRBD1. V shed 2 bases, J shed 3 bases, and the junction held 2 bases outside the gene matches. Per the germline V gene, CDR1 is SGHKS and CDR2 is YYEKEE (reference sequence). The length of the CDR3 is 14 residues. DNA for the CDR3: TGTGCCAGCAGCTTAGACAGGGTCAATCAGCCCCAGCATTTT. It translates to CASSLDRVNQPQHF. Complete variable domain (other parts from reference TRBV5-5 and TRBJ1-5): DAGVTQSPTHLIKTRGQQVTLRCSPISGHKSVSWYQQVLGQGPQFIFQYYEKEERGRGNFPDRFSARQFPNYSSELNVNALLLGDSALYLCASSLDRVNQPQHFGDGTRLSIL.

The rearrangement uses TRBV12-3 or TRBV12-4 and TRBJ2-7, with 12 bases that match TRBD2. The CDR3 has 12 amino acids. Trimming removed 7 bases from V and 6 bases from J; junction bases left unmatched: 1. CDR3 bases: TGTGCCAGCACTAGCGGGAGGGTCGAGCAGTACTTC. Its translation is CASTSGRVEQYF.

The V and J genes are TRBV7-6 and TRBJ2-7, with a possible D match to TRBD1 (5 bases). The CDR3 totals 15 residues. CDR1 SGHVS and CDR2 FNYEAQ come from the germline V gene. V was trimmed by 0 bases and J by 2 bases, leaving 11 bases between them. The CDR3 region has the DNA TGTGCCAGCAGCTTAGCCCAGGGTTCAACCTACGAGCAGTACTTC. Encoded protein: CASSLAQGSTYEQYF.

This chain links TRBV11-2 with TRBJ2-7; 13 bases line up with TRBD2. The CDR3 covers 14 residues. V lost 3 bases and J lost 5; bases outside the gene matches: 1. CDR1 and CDR2 from the germline V gene are SGHAT and FQNNGV. CDR3 DNA: TGTGCCAGCAGCTTGGGGACTAGCGGGAACGAGCAGTACTTC. Translation gives CASSLGTSGNEQYF.

This chain joins TRBV7-3 and TRBJ2-3, with TRBD2 identical over 7 bases. CDR1 is SGHTA, CDR2 FQGTGA, per germline. The CDR3 runs 14 residues. The J segment lost 8 bases and the V segment lost 1 base, leaving 6 bases of the junction unmatched. This CDR3 is CASSLKTGGGTQYF. The DNA of the CDR3 is TGTGCCAGCAGCTTAAAGACTGGCGGGGGTACGCAGTATTTT. The variable domain in full, completed from reference TRBV7-3 and TRBJ2-3, reads GAGVSQTPSNKVTEKGKYVELRCDPISGHTALYWYRQSLGQGPEFLIYFQGTGAADDSGLPNDRFFAVRPEGSVSTLKIQRTERGDSAVYLCASSLKTGGGTQYFGPGTRLTVL.

The CDR3 nucleotides read TGTGCCAGCAGCGGGACAGGGTGGACTGAAGCTTTCTTT. Its protein product is CASSGTGWTEAFF. The rearrangement joins TRBV5-8 to TRBJ1-1; TRBD1 matches at 9 bases. After removal of 4 bases from V and 5 bases from J, the junction contained 3 bases not matched to a gene. Looked up from germline, CDR1 is SGHTS and CDR2 is YDEGEE. There are 13 residues in the CDR3.

The gene calls are TRBV19 and TRBJ1-4, with 7 bases identical to TRBD1. With 6 bases clipped from V and 10 bases from J, the junction kept 14 bases outside the gene matches. The CDR3 runs 15 residues. Germline V gives CDR1 LNHDA, CDR2 SQIVND (reference sequence). The CDR3 sequence is CASSLVGTALAKLFF. The CDR3 bases are TGTGCCAGTAGCTTGGTGGGGACAGCCCTAGCAAAACTGTTTTTT.

This clone has only one observation. The gene calls are TRBV3-1 (or the pseudogene TRBV3-2) and TRBJ1-3; D call uncertain. Deletions cut 4 bases from V and 4 bases from J, with 14 bases between. The germline V gene encodes CDR1 LGHDT and CDR2 YNNKEL (reference sequence). The CDR3 extends over 15 amino acids. The CDR3 nucleotides are TGTGCCAGCAGCCCGAGGGCACAAGCCGGAAACACCATATATTTT. Its translation is CASSPRAQAGNTIYF.

The rearrangement uses TRBV27 and TRBJ2-3, with 12 bases aligning to TRBD2. The V gene end was trimmed by 7 bases and the J gene end by 6 bases; junction bases not matched to a gene: 11. Germline CDR1 and CDR2: MNHEY and SMNVEV (reference sequence). The CDR3 runs 16 residues. CDR3 DNA sequence: TGTGCCAGCACCCGCTCTCTAGCGGGAGGGTTGGATACGCAGTATTTT. This gives the protein CASTRSLAGGLDTQYF.

The rearrangement links TRBV3-1 (or the pseudogene TRBV3-2) to TRBJ2-7, with TRBD2 identical over 7 bases. Germline V gene data show CDR1 as LGHDT and CDR2 as YNNKEL (reference sequence). The length of the CDR3 is 16 residues. V was clipped by 4 bases and J by 0 bases; unmatched bases: 9. CDR3 in amino acids: CASSLAPAGSSYEQYF. CDR3 DNA: TGTGCCAGCAGCCTCGCTCCAGCGGGAAGCTCCTACGAGCAGTACTTC.